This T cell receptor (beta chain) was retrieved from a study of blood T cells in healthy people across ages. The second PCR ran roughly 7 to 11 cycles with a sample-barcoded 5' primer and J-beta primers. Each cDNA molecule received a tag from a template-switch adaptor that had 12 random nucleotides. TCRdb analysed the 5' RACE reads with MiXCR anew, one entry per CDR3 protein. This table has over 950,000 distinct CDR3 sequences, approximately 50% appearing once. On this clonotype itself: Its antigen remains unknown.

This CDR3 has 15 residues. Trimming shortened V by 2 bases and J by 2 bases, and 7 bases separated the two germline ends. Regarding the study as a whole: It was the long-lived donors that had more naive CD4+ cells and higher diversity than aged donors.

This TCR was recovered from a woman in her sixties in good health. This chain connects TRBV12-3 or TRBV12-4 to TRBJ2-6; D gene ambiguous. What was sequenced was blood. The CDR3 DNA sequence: TGTGCCAGCAGTTTAAACTCCGCTGGGGCCAACGTCCTGACTTTC. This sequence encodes CASSLNSAGANVLTF.